The entry below describes one T cell receptor (beta chain). Of the isolated RNA, all was reverse transcribed, and so the sequenced material was expressed TCRB transcripts. The method was immunoSEQ multiplex PCR; TCRdb's version includes in-frame clones alone and lacks a portion of them. The sample has 970,000 or so clones, about 17% seen once. These data originate in a study of beta chain features in type 1 diabetes. The sequenced sample consisted of naive CD4+ T cells from blood. This receptor was identified in a woman aged 18 to 35 in good health.

In nucleotides, the CDR3 is TGTGCCAGTAGTATCGGATCAGGGACTGGAAACACCATATATTTT. Translated, it gives CASSIGSGTGNTIYF. This chain links TRBV19 with TRBJ1-3, with D perhaps TRBD1 (5 bases). This CDR3 has 15 residues. The germline V gene has CDR1 LNHDA and CDR2 SQIVND (reference sequence). V lost 3 bases to trimming and J lost 2 bases, with 11 bases between them.